These 20 T cell receptor beta chains were all obtained from the same sample, sequenced in a study of PD-1 blockade in classical Hodgkin lymphoma. All the patients suffered relapse after autologous stem cell transplantation, and brentuximab vedotin exposure differed. TCRdb's table, derived via immunoSEQ multiplex PCR, lists solely in-frame clones and lacks some. The table lists over 35,000 clones, around 87% of them singletons. The sequenced sample was peripheral blood mononuclear cells (PBMCs), obtained at baseline. The receptor source for this set is a human donor with classical Hodgkin lymphoma.

The J gene is TRBJ1-5, the V gene TRBV7-2; no clear D gene. CDR1 SGHTA and CDR2 FQGNSA come from the germline V gene. The CDR3 totals 14 residues. With 2 bases removed from V and 3 bases from J, the gap between germline ends came to 8 bases. As DNA, the CDR3 is TGTGCCAGCAGCTTACGCACTTCCAATCAGCCCCAGCATTTT. This codes for CASSLRTSNQPQHF.

The genes are TRBV28 and TRBJ2-7; 7 nucleotides agree with TRBD1. CDR1 is MDHEN and CDR2 is SYDVKM in the germline V gene. V lost 2 bases, J lost 0 bases, and 4 bases stayed unmatched. CDR3 size: 15 residues. The CDR3 loop reads CASSLGAGGSYEQYF. As DNA, the CDR3 is TGTGCCAGCAGTTTAGGGGCAGGGGGCTCCTACGAGCAGTACTTC. Variable domain in full (rest from reference TRBV28 and TRBJ2-7): DVKVTQSSRYLVKRTGEKVFLECVQDMDHENMFWYRQDPGLGLRLIYFSYDVKMKEKGDIPEGYSVSREKKERFSLILESASTNQTSMYLCASSLGAGGSYEQYFGPGTRLTVT.

The chain has TRBV5-1 and TRBJ2-6, with D perhaps matching TRBD2 (5 bases). The CDR3 loop spans 16 amino acids. CDR1 SGHRS and CDR2 YFSETQ come from the germline V gene. V was trimmed by 2 bases and J by 2 bases, leaving 11 bases between them. CDR3 sequence: CASSFLGSTGANVLTF. The CDR3 region has the DNA TGCGCCAGCAGCTTTCTAGGGAGCACTGGGGCCAACGTCCTGACTTTC.

The CDR3 DNA reads as TGTGCCAGTAGTATCTTAGATTGGGGTTCACCCCTCCACTTT. Translating it yields CASSILDWGSPLHF. This chain connects TRBV19 to TRBJ1-6, with D uncertain. Between the trimmed V and J ends, which lost 3 bases and 9 bases, there was a span of 12 bases. Germline V gene data show CDR1 as LNHDA and CDR2 as SQIVND (reference sequence). The CDR3 contains 14 residues.

J is TRBJ2-5 and V is TRBV6-5, with D tentatively TRBD1 (7 bases). CDR3 length: 14 residues. V was trimmed by 6 bases and J by 6 bases, leaving 17 bases between them. Germline-derived CDR1 and CDR2 are MNHEY and SVGAGI. CDR3 DNA sequence: TGTGCCAGCAGCCCCCAGGGGGGCGGGAAGACCCAGTACTTC. It is translated as CASSPQGGGKTQYF.

This clone has only one observation. This chain links TRBV9 with TRBJ2-7, with D tentatively TRBD1 or TRBD2 (5 bases each). V shed 0 bases and J shed 0 bases, with 16 bases lying between them. The CDR3 sequence is 17 residues long. Germline V gene lookup returns CDR1 SGDLS and CDR2 YYNGEE. This CDR3 reads CASSVGDGWVSSYEQYF. CDR3 nucleotide sequence: TGTGCCAGCAGCGTAGGGGACGGGTGGGTGAGCTCCTACGAGCAGTACTTC.

V gene TRBV7-2 combines with J gene TRBJ1-6, with 7 positions matching TRBD1. This CDR3 has 17 amino acids. J lost 9 bases, V lost 5 bases, and 16 bases had no gene match. Germline CDR1 reads SGHTA; CDR2 reads FQGNSA. CDR3 DNA: TGTGCCAGCAGCCCCCAGGGGGGGGGTTATAGAAGTTCACCCCTCCACTTT. Its protein is CASSPQGGGYRSSPLHF.

The V call is TRBV7-9, the J call TRBJ1-2, with a weak D call TRBD1 (5 bases). The V gene's germline CDR1 is SEHNR and CDR2 FQNEAQ (reference sequence). The CDR3 totals 15 residues. V lost 3 bases and J lost 5, with 16 bases in between. The CDR3 region has the DNA TGTGCCAGCAGCTTTAAGGGCCAGGGTGGGTATGGCTACACCTTC. The encoded protein is CASSFKGQGGYGYTF.

The chain uses TRBV28 and TRBJ2-3, with D unclear. V was clipped by 0 bases and J by 2 bases, with 12 bases between them. This CDR3 comprises 16 residues. From germline, CDR1 is MDHEN and CDR2 SYDVKM. The DNA for the CDR3 is TGTGCCAGCAGTTTATGGGGCACGGATTCCACAGATACGCAGTATTTT. As protein: CASSLWGTDSTDTQYF.

Details on this clone: Different DNA sequences within this sample yield the same CDR3. The chain couples TRBV5-1 to TRBJ2-2; TRBD1 is a possible D gene (6 bases). CDR3 length: 15 residues. V lost 1 base to trimming and J lost 2 bases, with 9 bases between them. The germline gives CDR1 SGHRS, CDR2 YFSETQ. CDR3 sequence: CASSLTGHNTGELFF. CDR3 in DNA: TGCGCCAGCAGCTTGACAGGGCACAACACCGGGGAGCTGTTTTTT.

In its sample, this clone was seen a few times. V usage is TRBV7-2 and J usage is TRBJ1-5; 7 bases are shared with TRBD1. Germline CDR1 is SGHTA and CDR2 is FQGNSA. V was clipped by 5 bases and J by 6 bases; unmatched bases: 13. The CDR3 is 16 residues long. DNA of the CDR3: TGTGCCAGCAGCCACCACGGGACAGACGGGGGTCAGCCCCAGCATTTT. It specifies CASSHHGTDGGQPQHF.

The chain recombines TRBV29-1 with TRBJ1-5, with TRBD1 matching 8 bases. The CDR3 loop spans 14 amino acids. Trimming took 5 bases from V and 1 from J; bases not matched to a gene: 4. Per the germline V gene, CDR1 is SQVTM and CDR2 is ANQGSEA. The CDR3 sequence: CSVRTGSSNQPQHF. The CDR3 DNA reads as TGCAGCGTTCGGACAGGGTCGAGCAATCAGCCCCAGCATTTT.

As to this clone: Distinct nucleotide sequences in the sample also encode this CDR3. The rearrangement links TRBV28 to TRBJ2-3; a weak D match, TRBD2 (6 bases). The V end lost 4 bases, the J end lost 1 base, and 9 bases lay between the germline ends. The CDR3 runs 14 residues. Germline V gene sequence: CDR1 MDHEN, CDR2 SYDVKM. The CDR3 loop is CASSSPGGTDTQYF. The CDR3 region has the DNA TGTGCCAGCAGTTCCCCGGGGGGCACAGATACGCAGTATTTT.

The genes are TRBV5-6 and TRBJ2-7; TRBD1 aligns across 10 bases. Germline assignment: CDR1 SGHDT and CDR2 YYEEEE. The trim removed 0 bases at V and 4 bases at J, leaving 1 base unmatched. This CDR3 contains 14 residues. The CDR3 DNA sequence: TGTGCCAGCAGCTTGGGGGACAGGGGTTACGAGCAGTACTTC. Translating it yields CASSLGDRGYEQYF.

This clone was detected only once. V and J are TRBV6-1 and TRBJ2-7, with a possible D match to TRBD1 (6 bases). Germline V gives CDR1 MNHNS, CDR2 SASEGT. The V end was cut by 8 bases, the J end by 3 bases, with 20 bases between. The CDR3 spans 15 residues. CDR3: CASSLQGRTLYEQYF. DNA of the CDR3: TGTGCCAGCTCCCTCCAGGGGCGGACCCTCTACGAGCAGTACTTC.

The chain couples TRBV7-2 to TRBJ2-2; D unclear. The CDR3 has 14 amino acids. Trimming took 5 bases from V and 6 from J, leaving 13 bases between them. The V gene's germline CDR1 is SGHTA and CDR2 FQGNSA. For the CDR3, the DNA is TGTGCCAGCAGCCGCATTCTATCACCCGGGGAGCTGTTTTTT. It specifies CASSRILSPGELFF. The variable domain in full, with the rest retrieved from reference TRBV7-2 and TRBJ2-2, is GAGVSQSPSNKVTEKGKDVELRCDPISGHTALYWYRQSLGQGLEFLIYFQGNSAPDKSGLPSDRFSAERTGGSVSTLTIQRTQQEDSAVYLCASSRILSPGELFFGEGSRLTVL.

The V call is TRBV4-2, the J call TRBJ2-5; 8 nucleotides match TRBD2. The CDR3 spans 16 residues. The V and J ends lost 2 bases and 5 bases, in that order; junction bases with no gene match: 10. The germline V gene has CDR1 LGHNA and CDR2 YNFKEQ. The CDR3 spells CASSQPWSREAETQYF. The CDR3 nucleotides read TGTGCCAGCAGCCAACCTTGGTCGCGGGAGGCCGAGACCCAGTACTTC.

V gene TRBV5-6 combines with J gene TRBJ2-2; D is unresolved. Germline V lookup: CDR1 SGHDT, CDR2 YYEEEE. Trimming pared 2 bases from V and 7 bases from J, leaving 9 bases between. The CDR3 has 13 amino acids. The CDR3 sequence is CASSLVWGGELFF. CDR3 DNA: TGTGCCAGCAGCTTAGTGTGGGGCGGGGAGCTGTTTTTT.

The V call is TRBV2, the J call TRBJ1-3; no clear D gene. Germline-derived CDR1 and CDR2 are SNHLY and FYNNEI. V dropped 5 bases and J dropped 3 bases, with 11 bases sitting between them. The CDR3 loop spans 14 amino acids. The CDR3 region has the DNA TGTGCCAGCAGTCTCCAGGTTGTTGGAAACACCATATATTTT. Translated, it gives CASSLQVVGNTIYF.

CDR3 bases: TGTGCCAGCAGTTACTGGGGACAGCCTAACTATGGCTACACCTTC. It yields the protein CASSYWGQPNYGYTF. This chain connects TRBV6-5 to TRBJ1-2, with 7 positions matching TRBD1. The CDR3 sequence is 15 residues long. CDR1 and CDR2 from the germline V gene are MNHEY and SVGAGI. With V trimmed by 1 base and J by 0 bases, 2 bases remained unmatched.